This T cell receptor (beta chain) is from a study of monozygotic twins with inflammatory bowel disease. The template switching step added UMIs that contained a 6-nucleotide sample barcode. TCRalpha and TCRbeta cDNA was put through two nested PCRs of roughly 15 and 9 cycles. TCRdb reprocessed the 5' RACE reads and keeps a single row for each CDR3 protein, giving no DNA. This sample contains about 300,000 distinct CDR3 sequences. Study outcomes and limitations: Added variability in patient repertoires may stem from differing immunosuppressive treatments. Twin concordance left repertoire similarity unchanged, with limited power a possible explanation for this lack of difference.

Regarding this clonotype: Its specificity is not known.

The CDR3 has 15 amino acids. The germline V gene encodes CDR1 SGHDN and CDR2 FVKESK. Source material: blood. The rearrangement uses TRBV14 and TRBJ2-7; TCRdb selects TRBD1, and the lack of DNA leaves this call unchecked. This sequence was found in a human donor with ulcerative colitis or Crohn's disease, or a healthy co-twin of an affected twin (not recorded which). CDR3 amino acids: CASSQEGTGRNEQYF.